Below, 22 T cell receptor beta chains from the same sample are listed, as sequenced in a study of TIL therapy for anti-PD-1-resistant metastatic lung cancer. The time point: pre-treatment sample, taken before nivolumab and TIL therapy. Sequencing used immunoSEQ v3. Sequenced by immunoSEQ multiplex PCR; TCRdb stores in-frame clones only, minus some. The data show about 21,000 clones, roughly 79% seen once. The sample here was blood, taken at baseline. These receptors originate from a person aged 25 to 85 with non-small cell lung cancer.

This clone was counted a single time. This chain uses TRBV9 with TRBJ2-1; 8 bases match TRBD2. The CDR3 has 17 amino acids. The junction had 17 bases not matched to a gene; V was cut back by 4 bases and J by 8 bases. Germline lookup yields CDR1 SGDLS and CDR2 YYNGEE. The CDR3 sequence is CASSSQDLFSGAHEQFF. The CDR3 DNA reads TGTGCCAGCAGCTCCCAAGATTTGTTTAGCGGGGCTCATGAGCAGTTCTTC.

The chain couples TRBV28 to TRBJ2-3; 8 bases fit TRBD2. From germline, CDR1 is MDHEN and CDR2 SYDVKM. The length of the CDR3 is 16 residues. V lost 5 bases to trimming and J lost 2 bases; unmatched junction nucleotides: 9. CDR3 loop: CASSTLAGGVTDTQYF. The CDR3 DNA sequence: TGTGCCAGCAGTACTCTTGCGGGAGGTGTCACAGATACGCAGTATTTT.

This clone appeared once. This rearrangement joins TRBV25-1 to TRBJ1-1, with no clear D. Trimming stripped 4 bases from V and 7 bases from J, with 13 bases between. Germline assignment: CDR1 MGHDK and CDR2 SYGVNS. The CDR3 sequence is 13 residues long. CDR3 sequence reads: CASSARLWLEAFF. CDR3 nucleotide sequence: TGTGCCAGCAGTGCCCGTTTGTGGCTTGAAGCTTTCTTT.

The chain has TRBV6-1 and TRBJ1-2; D call uncertain. This CDR3 contains 14 residues. Germline V gene lookup returns CDR1 MNHNS and CDR2 SASEGT. The V and J ends lost 11 bases and 0 bases respectively, with 16 bases between them. The chain's CDR3 is CAVTKDSANYGYTF. CDR3 nucleotides: TGTGCCGTGACAAAGGACTCAGCTAACTATGGCTACACCTTC.

The chain couples TRBV2 to TRBJ1-4; no firm D call. Germline loops: CDR1 SNHLY, CDR2 FYNNEI. This CDR3 has 16 residues. Trimming cost V 0 bases and J 0 bases, with 8 bases left between them. CDR3 sequence (DNA): TGTGCCAGCAGTGAAGCGTGGTGGGCAACTAATGAAAAACTGTTTTTT. Its translation: CASSEAWWATNEKLFF.

V is TRBV29-1 and J is TRBJ2-7; perhaps TRBD1 as D (6 bases). The CDR3 sequence is 12 residues long. V was trimmed by 5 bases and J by 0 bases, leaving 8 bases between them. Germline CDR1 SQVTM, CDR2 ANQGSEA. The CDR3 loop is CSVWGPSYEQYF. The CDR3 bases are TGCAGCGTTTGGGGGCCCTCCTACGAGCAGTACTTC.

The V and J genes are TRBV28 and TRBJ1-3, with D unresolved. This CDR3 contains 14 residues. Germline-derived CDR1 and CDR2 are MDHEN and SYDVKM. V shed 7 bases and J shed 0 bases, with 10 bases lying between them. CDR3: CASNTWDSGNTIYF. For the CDR3, the DNA is TGTGCCAGCAACACTTGGGACTCTGGAAACACCATATATTTT.

The V and J genes are TRBV18 and TRBJ1-1; no reliable D call. The V and J ends lost 0 bases and 7 bases respectively, with 9 bases between them. The germline V gene has CDR1 KGHSH and CDR2 LQKENI. This CDR3 spans 13 amino acids. The CDR3 nucleotides are TGTGCCAGCTCACCACCTGTGTCGGGTGAAGCTTTCTTT. This gives the protein CASSPPVSGEAFF.

This chain uses TRBV7-9 with TRBJ1-2; the D is unclear. There are 15 residues in the CDR3. Trimming cost V 0 bases and J 5 bases, with 13 bases left between them. CDR1 and CDR2 (germline): SEHNR, FQNEAQ (reference sequence). The CDR3 DNA is TGTGCCAGCAGCTTAGCAGGGCAGTTGGGGTATGGCTACACCTTC. This sequence encodes CASSLAGQLGYGYTF.

This chain links TRBV6-1 with TRBJ2-7; 9 bases fit TRBD1. This CDR3 contains 14 residues. The germline gives CDR1 MNHNS, CDR2 SASEGT. The trim removed 4 bases at V and 0 bases at J, leaving 1 base unmatched. CDR3 sequence reads: CASSVQGASYEQYF. The CDR3 coding sequence is TGTGCCAGCAGTGTACAGGGGGCCTCCTACGAGCAGTACTTC.

This clone was observed a handful of times. The rearrangement joins TRBV2 to TRBJ2-1, with 9 bases aligning to TRBD2. V shed 8 bases and J 7 bases; nucleotides not matched to a gene: 12. The CDR3 consists of 15 residues. Germline assignment: CDR1 SNHLY and CDR2 FYNNEI. CDR3 sequence reads: CASPRGSGRDNEQFF. CDR3 in DNA: TGTGCCAGCCCGAGGGGTAGCGGGAGAGATAATGAGCAGTTCTTC. Based on the CDR3 plus reference TRBV2 and TRBJ2-1, the full variable domain is EPEVTQTPSHQVTQMGQEVILRCVPISNHLYFYWYRQILGQKVEFLVSFYNNEISEKSEIFDDQFSVERPDGSNFTLKIRSTKLEDSAMYFCASPRGSGRDNEQFFGPGTRLTVL.

The rearrangement joins TRBV7-2 to TRBJ1-5, with D possibly being TRBD1 (5 bases). Germline CDR1 and CDR2: SGHTA and FQGNSA. The ends were cut back, 2 bases at V and 2 bases at J, with 7 bases in the middle. The CDR3 length is 14 residues. The CDR3 DNA is TGTGCCAGCAGCTTATCGGGGGGCAATCAGCCCCAGCATTTT. Residues: CASSLSGGNQPQHF.

The CDR3 reads CASSPRGPQGDTQYF. CDR3 nucleotide sequence: TGTGCCAGTAGTCCTAGAGGGCCTCAGGGAGATACGCAGTATTTT. V is TRBV19 and J is TRBJ2-3; D may be TRBD1 or TRBD2 (5 bases each). The CDR3 contains 15 residues. The V and J ends lost 5 bases and 5 bases respectively, with 17 bases between them. Germline CDR1 and CDR2: LNHDA and SQIVND (reference sequence).

The rearrangement joins TRBV4-1 to TRBJ2-1; the D is unclear. This CDR3 contains 16 residues. V lost 0 bases and J 3 bases, leaving 12 bases between the germline ends. Germline assignment: CDR1 MGHRA and CDR2 YSYEKL. CDR3 residues: CASSQEDLWGYNEQFF. The CDR3 region has the DNA TGCGCCAGCAGCCAAGAAGATCTTTGGGGCTACAATGAGCAGTTCTTC.

The genes are TRBV11-2 and TRBJ1-2; TRBD1 agrees at 11 bases. The CDR3 runs 16 residues. V shed 5 bases and J 4 bases; nucleotides not matched to a gene: 9. Germline lookup yields CDR1 SGHAT and CDR2 FQNNGV. Here the CDR3 reads CASSLSAGQGGYGYTF. CDR3 bases: TGTGCCAGCAGCCTTTCGGCGGGACAGGGGGGCTATGGCTACACCTTC.

This chain connects TRBV28 to TRBJ1-1; D ambiguous. The V gene lost 0 bases and the J gene lost 2 bases, with 7 bases spanning the gap. Germline-derived CDR1 and CDR2 are MDHEN and SYDVKM. This CDR3 spans 14 amino acids. As DNA, the CDR3 is TGTGCCAGCAGTTTATGGGCAGGTAACACTGAAGCTTTCTTT. Amino acids: CASSLWAGNTEAFF.

The chain has TRBV9 and TRBJ2-4, with D perhaps TRBD1 (5 bases). V lost 0 bases to trimming and J lost 3 bases, with 13 bases between them. Germline CDR1 SGDLS, CDR2 YYNGEE. The CDR3 is made up of 16 amino acids. CDR3 in amino acids: CASSVEVGAGKNIQYF. The CDR3 coding sequence is TGTGCCAGCAGCGTAGAAGTAGGGGCAGGCAAAAACATTCAGTACTTC.

The V gene is TRBV19, the J gene TRBJ2-1, with D perhaps given as TRBD1 or TRBD2 (5 bases each). The V end lost 4 bases, the J end lost 1 base, and 14 bases lay between the germline ends. This CDR3 comprises 16 residues. Germline V CDR1 and CDR2: LNHDA, SQIVND (reference sequence). For the CDR3, the DNA is TGTGCCAGTAGTACGGGACCATGGGCGTCCTACAATGAGCAGTTCTTC. Translating it yields CASSTGPWASYNEQFF.

The chain has TRBV11-1 and TRBJ2-7; D may be TRBD1 (6 bases). The CDR3 sequence is 14 residues long. The germline gives CDR1 SGHAT, CDR2 FQDESV (reference sequence). V was clipped by 5 bases and J by 3 bases, with 14 bases between them. This CDR3 reads CASSPGASFYEQYF. CDR3 DNA sequence: TGTGCCAGCAGCCCAGGGGCAAGTTTCTACGAGCAGTACTTC.

The chain has TRBV27 and TRBJ1-6; a possible D gene is TRBD1 (5 bases). This CDR3 region has 14 residues. Germline V gene data show CDR1 as MNHEY and CDR2 as SMNVEV (reference sequence). With 5 bases removed from V and 9 bases from J, the gap between germline ends came to 14 bases. The CDR3 bases are TGTGCCAGCAGTCTCCTCAGGGTTAGTTCACCCCTCCACTTT. Its translation is CASSLLRVSSPLHF.

The genes are TRBV18 and TRBJ1-5; tentatively, D is TRBD1 (6 bases). Germline V gene sequence: CDR1 KGHSH, CDR2 LQKENI. The CDR3 is 13 amino acids. The V end was cut by 8 bases, the J end by 4 bases, with 12 bases between. CDR3 coding DNA: TGTGCCAGCGCCCGGACAGAAAATCAGCCCCAGCATTTT. Translation: CASARTENQPQHF. Together with reference TRBV18 and TRBJ1-5, the CDR3 gives the full variable domain: NAGVMQNPRHLVRRRGQEARLRCSPMKGHSHVYWYRQLPEEGLKFMVYLQKENIIDESGMPKERFSAEFPKEGPSILRIQQVVRGDSAAYFCASARTENQPQHFGDGTRLSIL.

The genes are TRBV15 and TRBJ2-2; a possible D gene is TRBD2 (5 bases). The V gene's germline CDR1 is LNHNV and CDR2 YYDKDF (reference sequence). Trimming removed 0 bases from V and 7 bases from J, with 12 bases in between. This CDR3 has 15 amino acids. The CDR3 loop is CATSRDGFGVGELFF. Here the CDR3 DNA reads TGTGCCACCAGCAGAGATGGATTCGGGGTCGGGGAGCTGTTTTTT.